This T cell receptor (beta chain) appears in the sequencing data of a study of identical twins. This clonotype appeared a few times. Its specificity is not known. Findings of the study overall: Surplus twin overlap in beta out-of-frame sequences was less pronounced. Cord blood beta clonotypes that were abundant carried fewer insertions, and memory repertoires showed no such trend. A partial confounding effect on zero-insertion analyses could come from invariant MAIT and iNKT cells. Conclusions came from cross-sectional statistical analysis, not from following the same donors.

Deletions cut 2 bases from V and 1 base from J, with 8 bases between. CDR3 length: 15 amino acids. Germline-derived CDR1 and CDR2 are SGHVS and FNYEAQ. Each CDR3 protein gets one entry after TCRdb re-called the 5' RACE reads with MiXCR. The data hold a few hundred thousand distinct CDR3 sequences, with around 20% observed a single time. The TCR sequence derives from a man aged 45-65 years in good health. The sequenced sample consisted of naive T cells sorted from blood. V usage is TRBV7-6 and J usage is TRBJ2-2; D call uncertain. The CDR3 coding sequence is TGTGCCAGCAGCTTATGGACGGTGAACACCGGGGAGCTGTTTTTT. Translating it yields CASSLWTVNTGELFF.